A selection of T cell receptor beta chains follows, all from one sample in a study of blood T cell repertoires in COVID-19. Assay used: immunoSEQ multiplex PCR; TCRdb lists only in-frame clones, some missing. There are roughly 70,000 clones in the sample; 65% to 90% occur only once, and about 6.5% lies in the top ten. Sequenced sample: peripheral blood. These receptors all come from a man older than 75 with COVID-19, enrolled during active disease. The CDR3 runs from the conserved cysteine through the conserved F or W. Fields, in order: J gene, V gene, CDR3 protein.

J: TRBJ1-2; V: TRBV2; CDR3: CASSLRDSHGYTF
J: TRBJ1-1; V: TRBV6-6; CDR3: CASSYSGGGSRAEAFF
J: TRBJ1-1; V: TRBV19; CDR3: CASIWGTGMDTEAFF
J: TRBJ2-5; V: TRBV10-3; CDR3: CAISAAGGEETQYF
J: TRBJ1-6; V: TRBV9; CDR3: CASSVGSKSYNSPLHF
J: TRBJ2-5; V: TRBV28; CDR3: CASTPIGREETQYF
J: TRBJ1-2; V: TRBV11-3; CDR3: CASSLEILGQAHPLPPGYTF
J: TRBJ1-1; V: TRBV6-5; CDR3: CASRKTGGNTEAFF
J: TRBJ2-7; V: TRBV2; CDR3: CASSEEGVSYEQYF
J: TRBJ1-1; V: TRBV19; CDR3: CASSIQAQEKAFF
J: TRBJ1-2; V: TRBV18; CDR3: CASSGGVYGYTF
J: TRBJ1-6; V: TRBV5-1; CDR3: CASRRGEGDSPLHF
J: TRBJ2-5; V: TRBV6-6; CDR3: CASRSGQIRETQYF
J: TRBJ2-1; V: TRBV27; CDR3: CASSLRAGGGPYNEQFF